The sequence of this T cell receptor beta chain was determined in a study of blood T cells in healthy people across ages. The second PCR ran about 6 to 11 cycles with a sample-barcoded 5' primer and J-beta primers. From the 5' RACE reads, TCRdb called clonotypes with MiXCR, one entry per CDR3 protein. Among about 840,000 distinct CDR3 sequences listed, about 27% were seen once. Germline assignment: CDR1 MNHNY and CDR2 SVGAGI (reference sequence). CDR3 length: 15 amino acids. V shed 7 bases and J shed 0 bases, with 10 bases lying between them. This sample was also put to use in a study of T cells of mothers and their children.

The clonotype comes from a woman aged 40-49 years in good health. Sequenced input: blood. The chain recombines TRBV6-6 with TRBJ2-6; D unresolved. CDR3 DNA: TGTGCCAGCAAGGGTGTAAACTCTGGGGCCAACGTCCTGACTTTC. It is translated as CASKGVNSGANVLTF.